This TCR beta chain was profiled in a study of spatial heterogeneity in lung cancer. The CDR3 contains 12 residues. Trimming stripped 5 bases from V and 7 bases from J, with 6 bases between. Germline-derived CDR1 and CDR2 are LNHDA and SQIVND (reference sequence). The table lists this clonotype with a few counts. Time point denoted: sample taken at primary tumor resection. One entry per CDR3 protein results from TCRdb running MiXCR on the 5' RACE reads. The data hold 950 to 1,300 distinct CDR3 sequences, with 35% to 40% observed a single time. The clonotype comes from a male donor with early-stage non-small cell lung cancer. The sample in question was normal lung tissue next to the tumor, obtained at surgery. The V gene is TRBV19, the J gene TRBJ1-6, with D hard to call. Here the CDR3 DNA reads TGTGCCAGTAGTCTTCTAAATTCACCCCTCCACTTT. As protein: CASSLLNSPLHF.